Sequencing of this TCR beta chain was carried out in a study of T cells after posttransplantation cyclophosphamide. Findings and caveats of the study: Tissue-infiltrating T cells from skin or gut overlapped little with blood T cells. Donor-recipient repertoire similarity was low at 1-2 months, rising over year one.

With regard to this clone: What it binds is unknown.

Cyclophosphamide on days +3 and +4 followed busulfan-fludarabine conditioning and a marrow graft. Clones were read by immunoSEQ multiplex PCR, and TCRdb kept only the in-frame ones, dropping some. The repertoire holds about 17,000 clones, with over 60% as singletons. V was shortened by 2 bases and J by 6 bases, with 17 bases between the two germline ends. Germline V gene lookup returns CDR1 MNHEY and CDR2 SVGAGI. The CDR3 runs to 15 residues. The TCR comes from a female patient in her 40s who received an allogeneic stem cell transplant from a related donor, was CMV-positive, and had no GVHD. Part of the T cell pool may stem from the graft donor. The sample here was CD8+ T cells sorted from PBMCs, taken 1,700 to 2,000 days after a stem cell transplant with posttransplant cyclophosphamide. The genes are TRBV6-5 and TRBJ2-7; possibly TRBD1 for D (6 bases). CDR3 amino acids: CASSYELRGSSEQYF. In DNA form, the CDR3 reads TGTGCCAGCAGTTACGAACTCAGGGGCTCATCCGAGCAGTACTTC.